The rows below give T cell receptor beta chains drawn from one sample of a study of identical twins. TCRdb reprocessed the 5' RACE reads via MiXCR and lists one record per CDR3 protein. The sample carries 500,000 to 550,000 distinct CDR3 sequences, 20% to 25% recorded once. The same data also contributed to another study, on yellow fever vaccine responses in identical twins.

Sequencing used CD4+ T cells sorted from blood. The receptors originated from a woman in her late teens or twenties in good health. The CDR3 runs from the conserved cysteine through the conserved F or W. A D gene is named only where the DNA matches it firmly. The size of a clone is reported for some rows only, either as once, few or many, or as a class for expanded clones.

j_gene: TRBJ1-3
v_gene: TRBV18
len: 13
d_gene: .
abundance: .
CDR3nt: TGTGCCGGGCGGGGCTACTCTGGAAACACCATATATTTT
CDR3aa: CAGRGYSGNTIYF

j_gene: TRBJ1-6
v_gene: TRBV27
len: 15
d_gene: .
abundance: few
CDR3nt: TGTGCCAGCAGCTTTACCCAGGGTATATATTCACCCCTCCACTTT
CDR3aa: CASSFTQGIYSPLHF

j_gene: TRBJ1-2
v_gene: TRBV24-1
len: 13
d_gene: .
abundance: .
CDR3nt: TGTGCCACCAGTGCAGGATCTAACTATGGCTACACCTTC
CDR3aa: CATSAGSNYGYTF

j_gene: TRBJ2-1
v_gene: TRBV14
len: 17
d_gene: .
abundance: .
CDR3nt: TGTGCCAGCAGCCAAGATTGGCTAGCGCCTTATTACAATGAGCAGTTCTTC
CDR3aa: CASSQDWLAPYYNEQFF

j_gene: TRBJ2-5
v_gene: TRBV12-3/TRBV12-4
len: 14
d_gene: .
abundance: few
CDR3nt: TGTGCCAGCAGGAAAGGACTGGACCAAGAGACCCAGTACTTC
CDR3aa: CASRKGLDQETQYF

j_gene: TRBJ2-5
v_gene: TRBV20-1
len: 12
d_gene: .
abundance: many
CDR3nt: TGCAGTGCTAGAGGGGCCCAAGAGACCCAGTACTTC
CDR3aa: CSARGAQETQYF

j_gene: TRBJ2-7
v_gene: TRBV5-1
len: 16
d_gene: TRBD2
abundance: few
CDR3nt: TGCGCCAGCAGCCCGGGACTAGCGGGAGAGACCTACGAGCAGTACTTC
CDR3aa: CASSPGLAGETYEQYF

j_gene: TRBJ2-5
v_gene: TRBV5-1
len: 15
d_gene: .
abundance: .
CDR3nt: TGCGCCAGCAGCTTGGATTTCAGACCCCAAGAGACCCAGTACTTC
CDR3aa: CASSLDFRPQETQYF

j_gene: TRBJ2-7
v_gene: TRBV6-5
len: 16
d_gene: TRBD2
abundance: once
CDR3nt: TGTGCCAGCAGTTATAACGGACTAGCGAGAACCTACGAGCAGTACTTC
CDR3aa: CASSYNGLARTYEQYF

j_gene: TRBJ2-3
v_gene: TRBV20-1
len: 15
d_gene: .
abundance: few
CDR3nt: TGCAGTGCCCATGGGCCCCAGCGGAAAACAGATACGCAGTATTTT
CDR3aa: CSAHGPQRKTDTQYF

j_gene: TRBJ2-5
v_gene: TRBV5-1
len: 15
d_gene: .
abundance: few
CDR3nt: TGCGCCAGCAGCTTGGACGACTGGGGGAGGGAGACCCAGTACTTC
CDR3aa: CASSLDDWGRETQYF

j_gene: TRBJ2-3
v_gene: TRBV28
len: 17
d_gene: TRBD2
abundance: .
CDR3nt: TGTGCCGCCGGACGGACTAGCGGGGTATCAGGCACAGATACGCAGTATTTT
CDR3aa: CAAGRTSGVSGTDTQYF

j_gene: TRBJ2-5
v_gene: TRBV20-1
len: 15
d_gene: .
abundance: .
CDR3nt: TGCAGTGCTGATACCCCGCCGAGCGGCCAAGAGACCCAGTACTTC
CDR3aa: CSADTPPSGQETQYF

j_gene: TRBJ2-7
v_gene: TRBV18
len: 11
d_gene: .
abundance: once
CDR3nt: TGTGCCAGCTCAACCGGGAACGAGCAGTACTTC
CDR3aa: CASSTGNEQYF

j_gene: TRBJ1-1
v_gene: TRBV4-1
len: 15
d_gene: .
abundance: .
CDR3nt: TGCGCCAGCAGCCAGCCCGACAGACTGAACACTGAAGCTTTCTTT
CDR3aa: CASSQPDRLNTEAFF

j_gene: TRBJ2-1
v_gene: TRBV28
len: 15
d_gene: .
abundance: .
CDR3nt: TGTGCCAGCAGTCCCCCGGGGCTCTCCTACAATGAGCAGTTCTTC
CDR3aa: CASSPPGLSYNEQFF

j_gene: TRBJ2-1
v_gene: TRBV24-1
len: 12
d_gene: .
abundance: many
CDR3nt: TGTGCCACCAGAGACAGTTACAATGAGCAGTTCTTC
CDR3aa: CATRDSYNEQFF

j_gene: TRBJ2-5
v_gene: TRBV24-1
len: 13
d_gene: .
abundance: .
CDR3nt: TGTGCCGCCAGTGGGTCCAGTAAAGAGACCCAGTACTTC
CDR3aa: CAASGSSKETQYF

j_gene: TRBJ2-2
v_gene: TRBV4-1
len: 17
d_gene: TRBD1
abundance: .
CDR3nt: TGCGCCAGCAGCCAAGATCGGGACAGGGAGATCACCGGGGAGCTGTTTTTT
CDR3aa: CASSQDRDREITGELFF

j_gene: TRBJ1-1
v_gene: TRBV20-1
len: 14
d_gene: .
abundance: .
CDR3nt: TGCAGTGCTAGATTGGTGACGGTGAACACTGAAGCTTTCTTT
CDR3aa: CSARLVTVNTEAFF

j_gene: TRBJ2-1
v_gene: TRBV5-1
len: 16
d_gene: TRBD2
abundance: few
CDR3nt: TGCGCCAGCAGAGGATCCTCGGGGGGGCCAGGCAATGAGCAGTTCTTC
CDR3aa: CASRGSSGGPGNEQFF

j_gene: TRBJ2-2
v_gene: TRBV7-3
len: 14
d_gene: .
abundance: .
CDR3nt: TGTGCCAGCGGTCCCGGGACTCCTACCGGGGAGCTGTTTTTT
CDR3aa: CASGPGTPTGELFF

j_gene: TRBJ2-3
v_gene: TRBV3-1
len: 14
d_gene: TRBD2
abundance: .
CDR3nt: TGTGCCAGCGAGATAGCGGGTACCACAGATACGCAGTATTTT
CDR3aa: CASEIAGTTDTQYF

j_gene: TRBJ2-1
v_gene: TRBV20-1
len: 13
d_gene: .
abundance: .
CDR3nt: TGCAGTGCTAGGGCCGACGGGTACAATGAGCAGTTCTTC
CDR3aa: CSARADGYNEQFF

j_gene: TRBJ2-7
v_gene: TRBV12-3/TRBV12-4
len: 14
d_gene: TRBD1
abundance: .
CDR3nt: TGTGCCAGCAGTGGGGGACAGGGCCCAGGGGAGCAGTACTTC
CDR3aa: CASSGGQGPGEQYF

j_gene: TRBJ2-6
v_gene: TRBV5-1
len: 15
d_gene: .
abundance: few
CDR3nt: TGCGCCAGCAGCTTGGAAGTAACCGGGGCCAACGTCCTGACTTTC
CDR3aa: CASSLEVTGANVLTF

j_gene: TRBJ2-7
v_gene: TRBV6-2/TRBV6-3
len: 16
d_gene: TRBD2
abundance: .
CDR3nt: TGTGCCAGCAGCACCGGGACTAGCGGGAAGTATTACGAGCAGTACTTC
CDR3aa: CASSTGTSGKYYEQYF

j_gene: TRBJ2-1
v_gene: TRBV12-3/TRBV12-4
len: 14
d_gene: .
abundance: .
CDR3nt: TGTGCCAGCAGTCGTGCCAGGGTTTCCAATGAGCAGTTCTTC
CDR3aa: CASSRARVSNEQFF

j_gene: TRBJ2-1
v_gene: TRBV5-1
len: 14
d_gene: TRBD2
abundance: .
CDR3nt: TGCGCCAGCACCGGACTAGCGAGGCCGGATGAGCAGTTCTTC
CDR3aa: CASTGLARPDEQFF

j_gene: TRBJ2-1
v_gene: TRBV12-3/TRBV12-4
len: 11
d_gene: .
abundance: .
CDR3nt: TGTGCCAGCAGCCGGACCAGGGAGCAGTTCTTC
CDR3aa: CASSRTREQFF

j_gene: TRBJ2-2
v_gene: TRBV5-1
len: 16
d_gene: .
abundance: few
CDR3nt: TGCGCCAGCAGACACGATAGGGGAGTTTTTTCCGGGGAGCTGTTTTTT
CDR3aa: CASRHDRGVFSGELFF

j_gene: TRBJ1-2
v_gene: TRBV10-3
len: 13
d_gene: .
abundance: few
CDR3nt: TGTGCCATCAGTGAGTCTGACAACTATGGCTACACCTTC
CDR3aa: CAISESDNYGYTF

j_gene: TRBJ2-5
v_gene: TRBV4-1
len: 17
d_gene: TRBD2
abundance: .
CDR3nt: TGCGCCAGCAGCCAAGATCCCAGCGGGGGGATTCAAGAGACCCAGTACTTC
CDR3aa: CASSQDPSGGIQETQYF

j_gene: TRBJ2-7
v_gene: TRBV20-1
len: 12
d_gene: .
abundance: .
CDR3nt: TGCAGTGTACGGCGAGGGGATTACGAGCAGTACTTC
CDR3aa: CSVRRGDYEQYF

j_gene: TRBJ2-3
v_gene: TRBV5-1
len: 15
d_gene: TRBD2
abundance: .
CDR3nt: TGCGCCAGCACCAACCCTAGCGGGAGCACAGATACGCAGTATTTT
CDR3aa: CASTNPSGSTDTQYF

j_gene: TRBJ1-4
v_gene: TRBV20-1
len: 14
d_gene: TRBD1
abundance: .
CDR3nt: TGCAGTGCTCCCCGCCGGGACAGGGAGGAAAAACTGTTTTTT
CDR3aa: CSAPRRDREEKLFF

j_gene: TRBJ2-7
v_gene: TRBV4-2
len: 16
d_gene: .
abundance: .
CDR3nt: TGTGCCAGCAGCCCCCAGCAGTCTGGGGGAGCCTACGAGCAGTACTTC
CDR3aa: CASSPQQSGGAYEQYF